Listed here are 2 T cell receptor beta chains from one sample, sequenced in a study of blood T cell repertoires in COVID-19. Some clones are missing from TCRdb's copy, which holds only in-frame ones; the method was immunoSEQ multiplex PCR. The profile covers roughly 120,000 clones, with around 85% appearing a single time and just over 5.5% taken by the ten largest. Specimen: peripheral blood. All receptors come from a woman in her sixties with COVID-19, enrolled during active disease.

The chain uses TRBV3-1 (or the pseudogene TRBV3-2) and TRBJ1-5; TRBD1 matches at 10 bases. Per the germline V gene, CDR1 is LGHDT and CDR2 is YNNKEL (reference sequence). CDR3 length equals 17 residues. Trimming cost V 5 bases and J 1 base; bases outside gene matches: 8. In DNA form, the CDR3 reads TGTGCCAGCAGCGCTAGACAGGGGGCCGCGAGCAATCAGCCCCAGCATTTT. This codes for CASSARQGAASNQPQHF.

V and J are TRBV5-1 and TRBJ2-3, with 8 bases that match TRBD1. The CDR3 runs 14 residues. Germline CDR1 reads SGHRS; CDR2 reads YFSETQ. Trimming cost V 5 bases and J 1 base; bases outside gene matches: 3. The CDR3 sequence: CASRQQGGTDTQYF. The CDR3 DNA reads TGCGCCAGCAGACAACAGGGGGGCACAGATACGCAGTATTTT.